The clone carrying this T cell receptor beta chain showed up many times. The antigen is undetermined. Germline V CDR1 and CDR2: MNHNS, SASEGT. This CDR3 has 19 residues. Trimming took off 7 bases at V and 3 bases at J, with 29 bases between the two ends. A single record per CDR3 protein comes from TCRdb applying MiXCR to the 5' RACE reads. The sample carries 400,000 to 500,000 distinct CDR3 sequences, about a fifth recorded once. The data were taken from a study of identical twins. Findings and limits, study-wide: Surplus twin overlap in beta out-of-frame sequences was less pronounced. Low generation probability was overrepresented in out-of-frame alpha sequences shared by twins. There is a chance that invariant MAIT and iNKT cells partially muddied zero-insertion analyses. A cross-sectional statistical analysis, not follow-up of the same donors, supported the conclusions.

The TCR originated in a man aged 50-59 years in good health. The V call is TRBV6-1, the J call TRBJ2-3, with D possibly being TRBD2 (6 bases). The sample taken for sequencing was naive T cells sorted from blood. CDR3: CASTGRGTALGRRTDTQYF. CDR3 bases: TGTGCCAGCACCGGGAGAGGGACGGCACTCGGAAGGAGAACAGATACGCAGTATTTT.